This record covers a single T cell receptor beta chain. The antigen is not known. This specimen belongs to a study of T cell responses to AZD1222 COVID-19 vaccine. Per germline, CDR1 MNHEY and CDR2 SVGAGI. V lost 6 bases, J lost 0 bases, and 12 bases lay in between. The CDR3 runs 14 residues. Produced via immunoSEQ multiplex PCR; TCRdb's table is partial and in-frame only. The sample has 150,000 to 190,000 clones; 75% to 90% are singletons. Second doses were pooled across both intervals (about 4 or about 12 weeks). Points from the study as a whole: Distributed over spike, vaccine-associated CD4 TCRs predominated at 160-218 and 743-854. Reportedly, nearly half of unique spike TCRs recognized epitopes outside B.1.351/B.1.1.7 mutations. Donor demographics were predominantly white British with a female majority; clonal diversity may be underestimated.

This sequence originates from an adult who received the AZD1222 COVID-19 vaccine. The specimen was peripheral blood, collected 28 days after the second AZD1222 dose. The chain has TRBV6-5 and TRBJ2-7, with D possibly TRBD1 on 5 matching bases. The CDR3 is CASSLETVSYEQYF. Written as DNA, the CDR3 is TGTGCCAGCAGCTTAGAGACAGTCTCCTACGAGCAGTACTTC.